Reported below is one TCR beta chain. Its specificity is not known. The data stem from a study of T cell responses to AZD1222 COVID-19 vaccine. At the level of the study: Researchers grouped second doses given at about 4 or about 12 weeks into one pool. Regarding the study as a whole: Across spike, vaccine-associated CD4 TCRs were found, dominant at 160-218 and 743-854. Baseline testing showed seropositivity in only six or seven AZD1222 recipients. Unmutated regions of variants are reportedly targeted by nearly half of spike-specific TCRs.

Only in-frame clones appear in the TCRdb table, and some are missing; sequencing was by immunoSEQ multiplex PCR. This sample carries about 150,000 clones, 75% to 95% of them seen once, and the ten largest clones take over 1.1%. Germline assignment: CDR1 LGHNA and CDR2 YSLEER. V dropped 8 bases and J dropped 7 bases, with 21 bases sitting between them. CDR3 length: 14 residues. V and J are TRBV4-3 and TRBJ2-7; a possible D gene is TRBD1 (6 bases). The specimen was peripheral blood, collected on day 0 of AZD1222 vaccination. This sequence was found in an adult in good health. For the CDR3, the DNA is TGCGCCAGCGCCTCCGCCCAACAGGGCGGGGAGCAGTACTTC. Translated: CASASAQQGGEQYF.